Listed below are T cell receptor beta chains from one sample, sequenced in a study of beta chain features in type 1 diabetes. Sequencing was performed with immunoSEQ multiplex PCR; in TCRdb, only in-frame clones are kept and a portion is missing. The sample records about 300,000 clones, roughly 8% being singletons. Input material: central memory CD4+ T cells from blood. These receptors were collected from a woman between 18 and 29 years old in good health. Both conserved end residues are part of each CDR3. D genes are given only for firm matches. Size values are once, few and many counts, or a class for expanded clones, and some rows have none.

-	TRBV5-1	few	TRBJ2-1	TGCGCCAGCAGAGTACAGGGCCCCTACAATGAGCAGTTCTTC	CASRVQGPYNEQFF
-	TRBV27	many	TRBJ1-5	TGTGCCAGCAGCCGTCCCGATCAGCCCCAGCATTTT	CASSRPDQPQHF
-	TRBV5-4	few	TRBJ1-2	TGTGCCAGCAGAAGGGCCCACTATGGCTACACCTTC	CASRRAHYGYTF
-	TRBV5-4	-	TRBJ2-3	TGTGCCAGCAGCCTAGGATACGGAGGGCCCGCACACGATACGCAGTATTTT	CASSLGYGGPAHDTQYF
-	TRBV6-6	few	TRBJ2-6	TGTGCCATCAGGGACACAGCTGGGGCCAACGTCCTGACTTTC	CAIRDTAGANVLTF
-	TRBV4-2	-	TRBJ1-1	TGTGCCAGCAGCCAAGACCCCGAGGGGGAGGAGTCTGAAGCTTTCTTT	CASSQDPEGEESEAFF
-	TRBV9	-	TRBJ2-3	TGTGCCAGCAGCGTACAGCCAGGCACAGATACGCAGTATTTT	CASSVQPGTDTQYF
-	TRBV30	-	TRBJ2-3	TGTGCCTGGAGGGTTACTGGTTCGGATACGCAGTATTTT	CAWRVTGSDTQYF
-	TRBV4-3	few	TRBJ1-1	TGCGCCAGCAGCCAACGGACAGACACTGAAGCTTTCTTT	CASSQRTDTEAFF
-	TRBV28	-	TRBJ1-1	TGTGCCAGCAGACCGACCCGGGGCGGGGCTGAAGCTTTCTTT	CASRPTRGGAEAFF
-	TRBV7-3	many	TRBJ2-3	TGTGCCAGCAGCCTAGGGACTCCCACAGATACGCAGTATTTT	CASSLGTPTDTQYF
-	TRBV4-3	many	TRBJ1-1	TGCGCCAGCAGCCAAGTGACTGTAGGGAACACTGAAGCTTTCTTT	CASSQVTVGNTEAFF
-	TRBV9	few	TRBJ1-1	TGTGCCAGCAGCGTAGGATGGCAGAGCAGTGAAGCTTTCTTT	CASSVGWQSSEAFF
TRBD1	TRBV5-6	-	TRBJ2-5	TGTGCCAGCAGCCGGGACAGGGAATCTACGTACTTC	CASSRDRESTYF
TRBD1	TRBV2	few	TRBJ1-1	TGTGCCAGCAGTGCGACAGGGAAGAACACTGAAGCTTTCTTT	CASSATGKNTEAFF
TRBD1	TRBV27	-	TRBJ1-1	TGTGCCAGCAGTTGGGACAGGGGAATGAACACTGAAGCTTTCTTT	CASSWDRGMNTEAFF
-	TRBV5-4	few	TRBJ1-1	TGTGCCAGCAGTTATGACACCGCCACTGAAGCTTTCTTT	CASSYDTATEAFF
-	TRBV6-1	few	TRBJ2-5	TGTGCCAGCAGTGCGAGGCGGGAGACCCAGTACTTC	CASSARRETQYF
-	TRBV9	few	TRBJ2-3	TGTGCCAGCAGCCCCTTCGGGGCTAGCTCCGATACGCAGTATTTT	CASSPFGASSDTQYF
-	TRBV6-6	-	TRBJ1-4	TGTGCCAGCAGTCGCCCAGGACTCACTGAAAAACTGTTTTTT	CASSRPGLTEKLFF
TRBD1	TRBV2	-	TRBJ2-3	TGTGCCAGCAGGACAGGGGGCGGAACAGATACGCAGTATTTT	CASRTGGGTDTQYF
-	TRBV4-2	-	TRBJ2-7	TGTGCCAGCAGCGGCGAAAGAGTCAGACTCGGGGAGCAGTACTTC	CASSGERVRLGEQYF
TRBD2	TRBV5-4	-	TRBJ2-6	TGTGCCAGCAGTGATACTAGCGCCGGGGCCAACGTCCTGACTTTC	CASSDTSAGANVLTF
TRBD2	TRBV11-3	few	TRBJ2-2	TGTGCCAGCAGCTTAGCCCTCGGCGCTAGCGGGAGGAACACCGGGGAGCTGTTTTTT	CASSLALGASGRNTGELFF
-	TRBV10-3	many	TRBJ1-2	TGTGCCATCAGTGAGACCAACCTCTATGGCTACACCTTC	CAISETNLYGYTF
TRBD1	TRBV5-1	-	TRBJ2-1	TGCGCCAGTGCCCGACAGGGGGTCAACAATGAGCAGTTCTTC	CASARQGVNNEQFF
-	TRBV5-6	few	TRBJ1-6	TGTGCCAGCAGCTTGATTCAGGGAGGGGATTCACCCCTCCACTTT	CASSLIQGGDSPLHF
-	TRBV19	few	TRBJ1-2	TGTGCCAGTAGTTTAATCGGACAGAACTATGGCTACACCTTC	CASSLIGQNYGYTF
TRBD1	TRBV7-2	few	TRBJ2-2	TGTGCCAGCAGCCAAGCGGGACAGGGCCTCCCCGGGGAGCTGTTTTTT	CASSQAGQGLPGELFF
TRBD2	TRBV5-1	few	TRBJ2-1	TGCGCCAGCAGCCCAGCTAGCGGGAGCTACAATGAGCAGTTCTTC	CASSPASGSYNEQFF
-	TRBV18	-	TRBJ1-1	TGTGCCAGCTCCCGCCAGGGAGACACTGAAGCTTTCTTT	CASSRQGDTEAFF
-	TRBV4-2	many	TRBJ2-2	TGTGCCAGCAGCCAAGCGTCCAGTGGGACCGGGGAGCTGTTTTTT	CASSQASSGTGELFF
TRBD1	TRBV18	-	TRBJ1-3	TGTGCCAGCTCGTCGACAGGGTATGCTGGAAACACCATATATTTT	CASSSTGYAGNTIYF
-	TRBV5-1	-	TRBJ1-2	TGCGCCAGCAGCTACGACAGCGACTATGGCTACACCTTC	CASSYDSDYGYTF
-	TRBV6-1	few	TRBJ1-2	TGTGCCAGCATGAAGGAAGATCGGGGCTACACCTTC	CASMKEDRGYTF
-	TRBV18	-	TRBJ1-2	TGTGCCAGCTCACCACTCGGCTATGGCTACACCTTC	CASSPLGYGYTF
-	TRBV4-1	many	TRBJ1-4	TGCGCCAGCAGCCAAGATACTTCAAATGAAAAACTGTTTTTT	CASSQDTSNEKLFF
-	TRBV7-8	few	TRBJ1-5	TGTGCCAGCAGCTTGACCCAGGGTCTTAGCAATCAGCCCCAGCATTTT	CASSLTQGLSNQPQHF
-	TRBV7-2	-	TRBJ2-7	TGTGCCAGCAGCTTGACTACTGACTACGAGCAGTACTTC	CASSLTTDYEQYF
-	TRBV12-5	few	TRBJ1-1	TGTGCTAGTGCCGCGGAACAGGATCGAGCTTTCTTT	CASAAEQDRAFF
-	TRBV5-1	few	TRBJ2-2	TGCGCCAGCAGCTTATTCGGGTCGGACACCGGGGAGCTGTTTTTT	CASSLFGSDTGELFF
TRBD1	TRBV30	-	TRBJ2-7	TGTGCCTGGAGTGGGACAGGGCGGACGTACGAGCAGTACTTC	CAWSGTGRTYEQYF
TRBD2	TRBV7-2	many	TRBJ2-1	TGTGCCAGCAGCACGGGTACTAGCGTCTACAATGAGCAGTTCTTC	CASSTGTSVYNEQFF
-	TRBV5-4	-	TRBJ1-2	TGTGCCAGCAGCCTGACTCTCAGGGCGGACTATGGCTACACCTTC	CASSLTLRADYGYTF
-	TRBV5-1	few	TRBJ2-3	TGCGCCAGCAACCCGGGCCGAGCAACAGATACGCAGTATTTT	CASNPGRATDTQYF
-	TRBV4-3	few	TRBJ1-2	TGCGCCAGCAGCCAAGTCGGCGGGCCTAACTATGGCTACACCTTC	CASSQVGGPNYGYTF
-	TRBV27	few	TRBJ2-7	TGTGCCAGCAGAGGAACGAGGGCAGTCCAACCCTACGAGCAGTACTTC	CASRGTRAVQPYEQYF
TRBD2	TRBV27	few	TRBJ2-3	TGTGCCAGCAGTTTCCGACTAGCGGGACGGGATACGCAGTATTTT	CASSFRLAGRDTQYF
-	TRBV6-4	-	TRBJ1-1	TGTGCCAGCAGTCTAGGACCGAACACTGAAGCTTTCTTT	CASSLGPNTEAFF
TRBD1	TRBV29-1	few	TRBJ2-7	TGCAGCGTCCAGACAGGGAGCTCCTACGAGCAGTACTTC	CSVQTGSSYEQYF
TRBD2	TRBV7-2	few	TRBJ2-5	TGTGCCAGCAGCTTAGGGGGGACTAGCGGCGGGGAAGAGACCCAGTACTTC	CASSLGGTSGGEETQYF
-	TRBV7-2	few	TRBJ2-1	TGTGCCAGCAGCTTAGCCTTTTATGAGCAGTTCTTC	CASSLAFYEQFF
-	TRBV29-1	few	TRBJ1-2	TGCAGCGTGGGAGAAGGGGAAGGCTACACCTTC	CSVGEGEGYTF
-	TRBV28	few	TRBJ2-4	TGTGCCAGCAGGACGGGACTAGCCAAAAACATTCAGTACTTC	CASRTGLAKNIQYF